This T cell receptor beta chain was recorded in a study of T cells in Graves' hyperthyroidism and ophthalmopathy. This CDR3 is 15 amino acids long. Trimming took 3 bases from V and 6 from J; bases not matched to a gene: 11. The germline gives CDR1 SEHNR, CDR2 FQNEAQ (reference sequence). With duration under 3 months, ophthalmopathy was active: Clinical Activity Score at least 3, NOSPECS at least 4. The sample holds many counts of this clonotype. Amplification yielded TCR beta CDR3 regions, with RNA transcripts as the source. First-round RT-PCR with HTBI primers amplified the TCR CDR3 region. TCRdb independently ran MiXCR on the multiplex PCR reads; one entry per CDR3 protein. The table includes under 350,000 distinct CDR3 sequences, approximately 15% detected once.

This clonotype was sampled from a woman aged 55-69 years with Graves' ophthalmopathy. This chain uses TRBV7-9 with TRBJ2-7; 7 bases map to TRBD2. Input material: blood. CDR3: CASSFYRLAGGEQYF. The CDR3 nucleotides are TGTGCCAGCAGCTTTTATCGACTAGCTGGCGGCGAGCAGTACTTC.